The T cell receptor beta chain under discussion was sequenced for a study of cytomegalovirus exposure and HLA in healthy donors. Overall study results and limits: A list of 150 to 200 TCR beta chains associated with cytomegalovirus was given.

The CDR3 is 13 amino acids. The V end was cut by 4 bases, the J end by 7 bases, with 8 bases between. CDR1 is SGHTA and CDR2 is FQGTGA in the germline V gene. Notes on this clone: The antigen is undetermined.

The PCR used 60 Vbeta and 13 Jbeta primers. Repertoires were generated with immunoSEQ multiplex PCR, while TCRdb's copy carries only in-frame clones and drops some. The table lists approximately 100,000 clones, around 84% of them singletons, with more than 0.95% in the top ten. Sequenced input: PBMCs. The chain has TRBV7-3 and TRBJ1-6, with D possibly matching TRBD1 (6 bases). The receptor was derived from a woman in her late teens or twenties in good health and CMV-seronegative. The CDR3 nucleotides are TGTGCCAGCAGCTCTCAGGGGAATTCACCCCTCCACTTT. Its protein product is CASSSQGNSPLHF.